Presented here are 18 T cell receptor beta chains from one specimen sequenced in a study of patients and donors after allogeneic stem cell transplantation. TCRdb redid the calling of the RT-PCR reads with MiXCR, one entry per CDR3 protein. This table has approximately 150,000 distinct CDR3 sequences, about 30% appearing once. The sample was blood, either unsorted or a sorted T cell fraction (not recorded which). Source of these receptors: a human donor who was either an allogeneic HSCT recipient or a stem cell or donor lymphocyte infusion donor (not recorded which). It is not recorded whose cells these are; they may come from a transplant donor.

This clonotype came up a few times. The rearrangement joins TRBV6-2 or TRBV6-3 to TRBJ2-1; TRBD1 agrees at 9 bases. The ends lost 6 bases at V and 2 bases at J; junction bases unmatched: 8. This CDR3 comprises 16 residues. CDR1 and CDR2 (germline): MNHEY, SVGEGT. This chain's CDR3 is CASSPYRDRAYNEQFF. The CDR3 DNA reads as TGTGCCAGCAGCCCTTACCGGGACAGGGCCTACAATGAGCAGTTCTTC.

The chain recombines TRBV25-1 with TRBJ2-5; D unclear. This CDR3 contains 14 residues. Germline V gives CDR1 MGHDK, CDR2 SYGVNS. V shed 3 bases and J shed 5 bases, with 13 bases lying between them. CDR3 sequence: CASSDWASRETQYF. CDR3 nucleotides: TGTGCCAGCAGTGATTGGGCGAGCAGGGAGACCCAGTACTTC.

Comment on this clonotype: This clone may be a read error of a much larger clone one base away. The chain links TRBV29-1 to TRBJ1-4; tentatively, D is TRBD1 (5 bases). V lost 0 bases, J lost 11 bases, and 16 bases lay in between. The CDR3 sequence is 14 residues long. In germline, CDR1 is SQVTM, CDR2 ANQGSEA. CDR3 sequence (DNA): TGCAGCGTTGAAGAACACGGGGCACCTCGGAAACTGTTTTTT. Residues: CSVEEHGAPRKLFF.

The rearrangement joins TRBV20-1 to TRBJ2-1, with D hard to call. Germline assignment: CDR1 DFQATT and CDR2 SNEGSKA (reference sequence). This CDR3 is 18 amino acids long. The V end lost 3 bases, the J end lost 2 bases, and 23 bases lay between the germline ends. The CDR3 loop reads CSARIPLRISTPYNEQFF. The CDR3 nucleotides read TGCAGTGCTAGGATTCCCCTCCGAATATCTACCCCCTACAATGAGCAGTTCTTC.

This clonotype was seen ten or more times. The gene calls are TRBV14 and TRBJ1-4, with D hard to call. V was shortened by 0 bases and J by 5 bases, with 10 bases between the two germline ends. This CDR3 has 15 amino acids. Germline CDR1 reads SGHDN; CDR2 reads FVKESK. DNA of the CDR3: TGTGCCAGCAGCCAAGACGGACTATCCAATGAAAAACTGTTTTTT. Translating it yields CASSQDGLSNEKLFF.

The rearrangement joins TRBV12-3 or TRBV12-4 to TRBJ1-6, with D perhaps TRBD1 (6 bases). The CDR3 length is 15 residues. The ends were cut back, 6 bases at V and 7 bases at J, with 16 bases in the middle. CDR3 residues: CASSHTGARNSPLHF. CDR3 sequence (DNA): TGTGCCAGCAGCCACACGGGGGCACGGAATTCACCCCTCCACTTT.

The gene calls are TRBV7-6 and TRBJ2-2; D remains ambiguous. The CDR3 spans 14 residues. Germline V lookup: CDR1 SGHVS, CDR2 FNYEAQ. The V and J ends lost 1 base and 8 bases respectively, with 11 bases between them. The CDR3 DNA is TGTGCCAGCAGCTTAGGGTCTTCGGCAGGGGAGCTGTTTTTT. The encoded protein is CASSLGSSAGELFF. Full variable domain (outside the CDR3, taken from reference TRBV7-6 and TRBJ2-2): GAGVSQSPRYKVTKRGQDVALRCDPISGHVSLYWYRQALGQGPEFLTYFNYEAQQDKSGLPNDRFSAERPEGSISTLTIQRTEQRDSAMYRCASSLGSSAGELFFGEGSRLTVL.

This rearrangement joins TRBV18 to TRBJ2-7; the match to TRBD1 covers 8 bases. The CDR3 sequence is 14 residues long. The germline CDR1 and CDR2 sequences are KGHSH and LQKENI. Trimming cost V 4 bases and J 6 bases; bases outside gene matches: 8. This CDR3 reads CASSLGQGRGEQYF. The CDR3 DNA sequence: TGTGCCAGCTCACTCGGACAGGGCCGCGGCGAGCAGTACTTC. The full variable domain, rest sourced from reference TRBV18 and TRBJ2-7, is NAGVMQNPRHLVRRRGQEARLRCSPMKGHSHVYWYRQLPEEGLKFMVYLQKENIIDESGMPKERFSAEFPKEGPSILRIQQVVRGDSAAYFCASSLGQGRGEQYFGPGTRLTVT.

This clonotype was detected ten times or more. The chain links TRBV24-1 to TRBJ1-1, with 7 nucleotides matching TRBD1. This CDR3 is 15 amino acids long. Germline V gene data show CDR1 as KGHDR and CDR2 as SFDVKD. With 3 bases clipped from V and 1 base from J, the junction kept 4 bases outside the gene matches. Here the CDR3 reads CATSDPRQGNTEAFF. CDR3 DNA sequence: TGTGCCACCAGTGATCCCCGACAGGGGAACACTGAAGCTTTCTTT.

This clonotype was recorded many times. The rearrangement uses TRBV6-5 and TRBJ1-6; D is undetermined. The CDR3 contains 18 residues. CDR1 and CDR2 (germline): MNHEY, SVGAGI. With 2 bases removed from V and 6 bases from J, the gap between germline ends came to 20 bases. Written as DNA, the CDR3 is TGTGCCAGCAGTTACACCCCCCTCCAGCTGGGTGGTAATTCACCCCTCCACTTT. Translated: CASSYTPLQLGGNSPLHF.

V gene TRBV15 combines with J gene TRBJ2-5, with 13 bases fitting TRBD2. Germline CDR1 is LNHNV and CDR2 is YYDKDF (reference sequence). With V trimmed by 0 bases and J by 5 bases, 9 bases remained unmatched. The CDR3 contains 18 residues. The CDR3: CATSRDRTSGSSVETQYF. CDR3 sequence (DNA): TGTGCCACCAGCAGAGATAGGACTAGCGGGAGTTCGGTGGAGACCCAGTACTTC.

This clonotype turned up a few times. The chain links TRBV29-1 to TRBJ2-7; TRBD2 matches 7 bases. The CDR3 is made up of 14 amino acids. The junction had 5 bases not matched to a gene; V was cut back by 0 bases and J by 3 bases. CDR1 is SQVTM and CDR2 is ANQGSEA in the germline V gene. The CDR3 sequence: CSVEEGTTHYEQYF. In DNA form, the CDR3 reads TGCAGCGTTGAAGAGGGGACTACCCACTACGAGCAGTACTTC.

V gene TRBV28 combines with J gene TRBJ1-5; no clear D gene. Per germline, CDR1 MDHEN and CDR2 SYDVKM. The CDR3 covers 14 residues. V lost 5 bases and J lost 0, with 8 bases in between. The CDR3 coding sequence is TGTGCCAGCAGTCGGGTAATTAGCAATCAGCCCCAGCATTTT. Protein product: CASSRVISNQPQHF.

The chain recombines TRBV29-1 with TRBJ2-2; D gene unclear. Germline V CDR1 and CDR2: SQVTM, ANQGSEA. This CDR3 has 12 amino acids. Trimming removed 4 bases at V and 3 bases at J, with 6 bases between. The CDR3 DNA is TGCAGCGTTGTCCGGGACACCGGGGAGCTGTTTTTT. This sequence encodes CSVVRDTGELFF.

CDR3 protein: CASSPTSGVSGNTIYF. Here the CDR3 DNA reads TGTGCCAGCTCACCGACGTCAGGGGTCTCTGGAAACACCATATATTTT. J is TRBJ1-3 and V is TRBV18, with a possible D match to TRBD1 (6 bases). This CDR3 contains 16 residues. The V and J ends lost 3 bases and 0 bases respectively, with 12 bases between them. The germline V gene has CDR1 KGHSH and CDR2 LQKENI.

The chain uses TRBV20-1 and TRBJ2-3; unclear D gene. The CDR3 spans 12 residues. Trimming took off 1 base at V and 3 bases at J, with 5 bases between the two ends. From germline, CDR1 is DFQATT and CDR2 SNEGSKA (reference sequence). In nucleotides, the CDR3 is TGCAGTGCTAGAGGGAGTACAGATACGCAGTATTTT. This codes for CSARGSTDTQYF.

This chain uses TRBV7-6 with TRBJ2-2; D may be TRBD2 (6 bases). The CDR3 covers 16 residues. The ends were cut back, 1 base at V and 6 bases at J, with 15 bases in the middle. Germline V gene lookup returns CDR1 SGHVS and CDR2 FNYEAQ. This chain's CDR3 is CASSLVFGRSAGELFF. CDR3 DNA: TGTGCCAGCAGCTTAGTTTTTGGGAGGTCGGCCGGGGAGCTGTTTTTT.

The V gene is TRBV4-3, the J gene TRBJ2-7; D is unresolved. The CDR3 length is 14 residues. Trimming left V 0 bases short and J 4 bases short, with 10 bases between. Germline loops: CDR1 LGHNA, CDR2 YSLEER. The CDR3 coding sequence is TGCGCCAGCAGCCAAGATTACCGGGCTTACGAGCAGTACTTC. Its protein is CASSQDYRAYEQYF.